This section outlines one T cell receptor beta chain sequence together with its context. The antigen remains unidentified. V was shortened by 6 bases and J by 7 bases, with 12 bases between the two germline ends. CDR1 MNHEY and CDR2 SMNVEV come from the germline V gene (reference sequence). The CDR3 spans 12 residues. It was with 60 Vbeta and 13 Jbeta primers that the PCR ran. How the authors handled the data: As a later analysis found, there were roughly 80 million unique TCR beta chains, of which some 10 million were shared. Generated by immunoSEQ multiplex PCR, the TCRdb table keeps only in-frame clones and is missing some. V, J and clone size reflect that table, while D and trimming were determined from the DNA. The repertoire holds around 210,000 clones, roughly 78% seen once, with approximately 0.49% in the top ten. These data come from a study of cytomegalovirus exposure and HLA in healthy donors.

Study findings and constraints: Accurate prediction of HLA-A and HLA-B alleles (for most subjects) was reportedly achieved from TCR beta sequences. There were 150 or so TCR beta chains listed as cytomegalovirus-associated. Earlier findings revealed that most TCR beta V segments proved productive either about 90% or about 30% of the time.

The TCR sequence derives from a boy aged 5-17 years in good health and CMV-seronegative. V is TRBV27 and J is TRBJ1-2; D ambiguous. The sequenced material came from PBMCs. CDR3 residues: CASSPSRGGYTF. The CDR3 nucleotides are TGTGCCAGCAGCCCGTCTCGGGGTGGCTACACCTTC.